Given below is one T cell receptor beta chain in context. The study reverse transcribed the entire isolated RNA, so it sequenced expressed TCRB transcripts. Assay: immunoSEQ multiplex PCR; the TCRdb copy retains only in-frame clones and omits some. Seen here are under 950,000 clones, 17% observed once, and the top ten hold about 0.02%. The sample is drawn from a study of beta chain features in type 1 diabetes. Study background: Investigators examined approximately 100,000,000 sorted cells across all samples.

The clonotype was recovered from a woman aged 18-30 years in good health. Source material: naive CD4+ T cells from blood.

The DNA of the CDR3 is TGTGCCAGCAGTGAACGGACAGGGAGCACAGATACGCAGTATTTT. Translated, it gives CASSERTGSTDTQYF. The rearrangement links TRBV2 to TRBJ2-3; 8 nucleotides match TRBD1. Germline V CDR1 and CDR2: SNHLY, FYNNEI. V shed 2 bases and J 0 bases; nucleotides not matched to a gene: 1. This CDR3 has 15 residues.